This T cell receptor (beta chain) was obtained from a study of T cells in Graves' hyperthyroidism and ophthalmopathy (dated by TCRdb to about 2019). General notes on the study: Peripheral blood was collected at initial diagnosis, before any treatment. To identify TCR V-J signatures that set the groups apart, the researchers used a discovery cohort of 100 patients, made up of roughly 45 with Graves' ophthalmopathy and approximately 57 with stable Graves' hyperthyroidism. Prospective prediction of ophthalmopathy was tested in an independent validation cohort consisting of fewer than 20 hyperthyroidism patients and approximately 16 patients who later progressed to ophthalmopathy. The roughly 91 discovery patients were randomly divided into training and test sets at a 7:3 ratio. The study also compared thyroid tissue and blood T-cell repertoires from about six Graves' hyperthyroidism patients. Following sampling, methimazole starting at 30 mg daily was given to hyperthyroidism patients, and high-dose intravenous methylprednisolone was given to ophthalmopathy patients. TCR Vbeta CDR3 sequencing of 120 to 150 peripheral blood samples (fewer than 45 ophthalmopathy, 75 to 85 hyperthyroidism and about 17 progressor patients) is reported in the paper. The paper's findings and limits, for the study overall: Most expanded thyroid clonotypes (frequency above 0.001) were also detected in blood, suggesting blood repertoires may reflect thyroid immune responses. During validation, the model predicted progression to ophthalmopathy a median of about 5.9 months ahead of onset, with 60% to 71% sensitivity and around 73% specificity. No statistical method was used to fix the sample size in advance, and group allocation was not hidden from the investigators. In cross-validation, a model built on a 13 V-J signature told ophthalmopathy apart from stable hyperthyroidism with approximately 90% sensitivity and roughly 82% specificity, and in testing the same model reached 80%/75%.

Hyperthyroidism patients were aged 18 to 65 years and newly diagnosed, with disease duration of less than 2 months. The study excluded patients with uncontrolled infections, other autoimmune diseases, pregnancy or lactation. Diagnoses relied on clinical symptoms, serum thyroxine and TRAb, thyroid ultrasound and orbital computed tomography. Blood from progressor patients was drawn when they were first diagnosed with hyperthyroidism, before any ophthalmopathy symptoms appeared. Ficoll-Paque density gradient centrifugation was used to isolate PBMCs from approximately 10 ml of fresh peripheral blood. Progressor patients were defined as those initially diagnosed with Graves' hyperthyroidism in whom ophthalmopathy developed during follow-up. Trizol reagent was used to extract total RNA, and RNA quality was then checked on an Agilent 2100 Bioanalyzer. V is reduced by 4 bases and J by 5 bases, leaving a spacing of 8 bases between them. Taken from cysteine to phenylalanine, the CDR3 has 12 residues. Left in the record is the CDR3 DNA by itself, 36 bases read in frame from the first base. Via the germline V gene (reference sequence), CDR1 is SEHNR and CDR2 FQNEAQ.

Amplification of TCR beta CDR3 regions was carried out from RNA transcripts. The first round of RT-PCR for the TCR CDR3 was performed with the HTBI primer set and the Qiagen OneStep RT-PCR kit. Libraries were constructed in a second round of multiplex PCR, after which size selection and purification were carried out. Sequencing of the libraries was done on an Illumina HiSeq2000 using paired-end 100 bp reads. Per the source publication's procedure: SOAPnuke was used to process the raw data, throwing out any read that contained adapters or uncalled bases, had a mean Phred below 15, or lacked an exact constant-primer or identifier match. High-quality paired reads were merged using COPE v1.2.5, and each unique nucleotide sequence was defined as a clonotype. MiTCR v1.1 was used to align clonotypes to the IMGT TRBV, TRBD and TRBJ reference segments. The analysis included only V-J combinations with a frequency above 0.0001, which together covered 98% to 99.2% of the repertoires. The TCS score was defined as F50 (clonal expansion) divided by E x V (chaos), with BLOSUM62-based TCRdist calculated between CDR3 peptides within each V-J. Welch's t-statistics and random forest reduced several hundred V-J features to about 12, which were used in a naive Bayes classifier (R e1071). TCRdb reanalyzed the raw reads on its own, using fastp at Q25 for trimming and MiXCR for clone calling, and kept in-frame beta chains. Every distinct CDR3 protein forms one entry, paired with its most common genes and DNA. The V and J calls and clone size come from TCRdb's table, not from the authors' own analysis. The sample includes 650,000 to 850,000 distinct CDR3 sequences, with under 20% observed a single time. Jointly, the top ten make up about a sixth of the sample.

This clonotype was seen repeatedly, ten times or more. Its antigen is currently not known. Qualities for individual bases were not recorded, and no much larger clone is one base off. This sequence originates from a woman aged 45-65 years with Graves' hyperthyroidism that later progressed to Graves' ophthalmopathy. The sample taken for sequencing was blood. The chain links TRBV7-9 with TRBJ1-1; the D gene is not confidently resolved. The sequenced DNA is TGTGCCAGCAGCTACGACCGGACTGAAGCTTTCTTT. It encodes CASSYDRTEAFF. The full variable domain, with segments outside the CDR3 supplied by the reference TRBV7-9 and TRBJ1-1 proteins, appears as DTGVSQNPRHKITKRGQNVTFRCDPISEHNRLYWYRQTLGQGPEFLTYFQNEAQLEKSRLLSDRFSAERPKGSFSTLEIQRTEQGDSAMYLCASSYDRTEAFFGQGTRLTVV.